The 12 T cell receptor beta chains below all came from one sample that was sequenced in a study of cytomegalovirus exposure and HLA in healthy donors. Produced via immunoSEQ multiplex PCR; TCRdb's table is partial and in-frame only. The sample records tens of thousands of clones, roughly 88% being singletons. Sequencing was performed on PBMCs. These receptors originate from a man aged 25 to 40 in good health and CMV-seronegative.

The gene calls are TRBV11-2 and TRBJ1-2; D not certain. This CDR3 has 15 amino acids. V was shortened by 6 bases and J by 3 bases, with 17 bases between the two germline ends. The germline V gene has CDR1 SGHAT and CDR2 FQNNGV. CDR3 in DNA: TGTGCCAGCAGTTACCGTGGGCTGATTCACTATGGCTACACCTTC. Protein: CASSYRGLIHYGYTF.

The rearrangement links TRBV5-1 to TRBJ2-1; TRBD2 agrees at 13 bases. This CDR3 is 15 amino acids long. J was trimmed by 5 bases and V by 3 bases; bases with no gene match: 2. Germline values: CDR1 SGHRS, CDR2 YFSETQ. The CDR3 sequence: CASSSGTSGNNEQFF. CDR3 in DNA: TGCGCCAGCAGCTCCGGGACTAGCGGGAACAATGAGCAGTTCTTC.

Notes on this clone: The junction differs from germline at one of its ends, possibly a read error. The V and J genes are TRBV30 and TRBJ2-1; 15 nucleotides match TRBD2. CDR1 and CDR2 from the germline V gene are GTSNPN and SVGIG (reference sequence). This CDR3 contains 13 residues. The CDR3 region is CAFRGLAGGPPLF. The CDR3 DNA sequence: TGTGCCTTCAGGGGACTAGCGGGAGGCCCGCCTCTCTTC.

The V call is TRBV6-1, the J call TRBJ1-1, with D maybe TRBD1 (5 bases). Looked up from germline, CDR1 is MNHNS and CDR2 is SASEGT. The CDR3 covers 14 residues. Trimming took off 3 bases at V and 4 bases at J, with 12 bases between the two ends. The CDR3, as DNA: TGTGCCAGCAGTGAGGCGGGGGGATCCACTGAAGCTTTCTTT. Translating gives CASSEAGGSTEAFF.

The CDR3 DNA reads TGTGCCAGCAGCTTAGCTACTCGGACAGGGAACCTACTAAACACTGAAGCTTTCTTT. Protein sequence: CASSLATRTGNLLNTEAFF. The chain links TRBV11-2 to TRBJ1-1, with TRBD1 matching 8 bases. Germline V lookup: CDR1 SGHAT, CDR2 FQNNGV. The CDR3 sequence is 19 residues long. V lost 1 base and J lost 2; bases outside the gene matches: 15. The entire variable domain, with the rest obtained from reference TRBV11-2 and TRBJ1-1, is as follows: EAGVAQSPRYKIIEKRQSVAFWCNPISGHATLYWYQQILGQGPKLLIQFQNNGVVDDSQLPKDRFSAERLKGVDSTLKIQPAKLEDSAVYLCASSLATRTGNLLNTEAFFGQGTRLTVV.

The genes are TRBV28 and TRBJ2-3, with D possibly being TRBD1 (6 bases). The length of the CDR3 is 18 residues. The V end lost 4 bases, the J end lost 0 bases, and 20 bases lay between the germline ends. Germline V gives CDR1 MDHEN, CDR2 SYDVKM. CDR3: CASSSYYVRQDSTDTQYF. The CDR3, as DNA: TGTGCCAGCAGTTCCTATTATGTTCGACAGGACAGCACAGATACGCAGTATTTT.

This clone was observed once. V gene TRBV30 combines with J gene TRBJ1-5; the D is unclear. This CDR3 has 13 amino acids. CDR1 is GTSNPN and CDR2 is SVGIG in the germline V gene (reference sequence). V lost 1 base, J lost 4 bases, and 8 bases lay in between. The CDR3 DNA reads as TGTGCCTGGAGTGAGGAGATAAATCAGCCCCAGCATTTT. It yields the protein CAWSEEINQPQHF.

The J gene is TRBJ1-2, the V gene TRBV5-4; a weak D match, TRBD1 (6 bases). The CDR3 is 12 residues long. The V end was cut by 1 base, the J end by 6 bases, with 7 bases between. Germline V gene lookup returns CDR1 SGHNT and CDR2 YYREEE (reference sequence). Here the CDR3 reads CASSLTGNGYTF. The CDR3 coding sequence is TGTGCCAGCAGCTTGACAGGGAATGGCTACACCTTC.

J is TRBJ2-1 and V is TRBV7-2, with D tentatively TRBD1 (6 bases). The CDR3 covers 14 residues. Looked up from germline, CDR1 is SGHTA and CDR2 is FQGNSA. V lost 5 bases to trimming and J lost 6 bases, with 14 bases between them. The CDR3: CASSRRGQPNEQFF. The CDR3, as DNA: TGTGCCAGCAGCCGCCGCGGACAGCCCAATGAGCAGTTCTTC.

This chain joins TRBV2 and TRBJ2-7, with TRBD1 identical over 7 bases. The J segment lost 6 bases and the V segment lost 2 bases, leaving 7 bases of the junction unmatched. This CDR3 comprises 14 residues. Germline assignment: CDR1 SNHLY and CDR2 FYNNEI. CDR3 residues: CASSELSGGREQYF. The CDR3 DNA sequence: TGTGCCAGCAGTGAATTGTCAGGGGGTCGCGAGCAGTACTTC.

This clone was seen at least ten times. CDR3 residues: CASSDSRAGPANYGYTF. CDR3 nucleotides: TGTGCCAGCAGTGACTCCCGGGCAGGGCCAGCTAACTATGGCTACACCTTC. The V gene is TRBV6-4, the J gene TRBJ1-2, with D maybe TRBD1 (5 bases). The length of the CDR3 is 17 residues. V was cut by 0 bases and J by 0 bases, with 14 bases left in between. CDR1 and CDR2 (germline): MRHNA, SNTAGT.

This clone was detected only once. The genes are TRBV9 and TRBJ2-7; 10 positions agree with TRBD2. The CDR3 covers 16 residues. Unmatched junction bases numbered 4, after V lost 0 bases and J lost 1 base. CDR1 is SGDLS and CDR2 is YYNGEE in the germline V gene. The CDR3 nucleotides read TGTGCCAGCAGCGTAGGGCTAGCGGGGGAGTCCTACGAGCAGTACTTC. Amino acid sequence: CASSVGLAGESYEQYF.